What follows is one T cell receptor beta chain and its context. The antigen is unknown. These data originate in a study of cytomegalovirus exposure and HLA in healthy donors. Broader study findings: A later analysis showed that HLA-associated TCR beta chains had undergone more clonal expansion than equally common others. Researchers reportedly found TCR beta sequences accurately predicted most subjects' HLA-A and HLA-B alleles. A few chains tied to CMV proved CMV antigen-specific in vitro.

V gave up 2 bases and J gave up 5 bases; unmatched junction bases: 11. Germline loops: CDR1 SGHDN, CDR2 FVKESK. CDR3 length: 16 residues. The PCR had 60 Vbeta and 13 Jbeta primers. Assay used: immunoSEQ multiplex PCR; TCRdb lists only in-frame clones, some missing. Here the sample spans about 180,000 clones, more than 70% being singletons. The clonotype comes from a girl aged 5 to 17 in good health and CMV-seropositive. Sequencing was done on a sample of PBMCs. The chain links TRBV14 to TRBJ2-5; TRBD2 agrees at 7 bases. The chain's CDR3 is CASSQPLGLGSETQYF. CDR3 sequence (DNA): TGTGCCAGCAGCCAACCACTTGGACTAGGCAGTGAGACCCAGTACTTC.